This TCR beta chain was recovered during a study of blood T cell repertoires in COVID-19. On the study more broadly: Spain, Italy and the United States supplied samples that represented acute and convalescent COVID-19. PBMCs, B-cell-depleted T cells, or T cells were the source of the cDNA or gDNA that made up the material.

Clones were read by immunoSEQ multiplex PCR, and TCRdb kept only the in-frame ones, dropping some. This table holds around 110,000 clones, approximately 88% found once. The CDR3 runs to 12 residues. Between the trimmed V and J ends, which lost 3 bases and 4 bases, there was a span of 9 bases. Germline V gene data show CDR1 as GTSNPN and CDR2 as SVGIG (reference sequence). The chain has TRBV30 and TRBJ1-2, with D unresolved. This TCR derives from a woman aged 70-85 years with acute or convalescent COVID-19. Material for sequencing was peripheral blood. In nucleotides, the CDR3 is TGTGCCTGGAGACCCGGGTCCTATGGCTACACCTTC. This codes for CAWRPGSYGYTF.